These 28 T cell receptor beta chains originate from one sample sequenced in a study of cytomegalovirus exposure and HLA in healthy donors. The PCR contained 60 Vbeta and 13 Jbeta primers. Method: immunoSEQ multiplex PCR; TCRdb's copy keeps in-frame clones and lacks some. The sample records 150,000 to 200,000 clones, roughly 85% being singletons. The sample consisted of PBMCs. These receptors originate from a man aged 50 to 59 in good health and CMV-seropositive.

The CDR3 nucleotides are TGTGCTAGTGGTAATCCGGGACAGGTTACCGGGACGCAGTATTTT. Translated, it gives CASGNPGQVTGTQYF. The chain combines TRBV12-5 with TRBJ2-3; 8 bases line up with TRBD1. The CDR3 runs 15 residues. V dropped 5 bases and J dropped 9; count of bases not matched to a gene: 13. CDR1 is LGHNT, CDR2 FRNRAP, per germline.

The rearrangement uses TRBV28 and TRBJ2-1, with a tentative D call TRBD1 (6 bases). The V end was cut by 6 bases, the J end by 10 bases, with 13 bases between. The CDR3 extends over 12 amino acids. Germline V gene sequence: CDR1 MDHEN, CDR2 SYDVKM. In DNA, the CDR3 is TGTGCCAGCAGGCCCACAGGGATCGAGCAGTTCTTC. This translates into CASRPTGIEQFF.

A single count supports this clone. The CDR3 spells CASSLSEGQPLHF. In nucleotides, the CDR3 is TGTGCCAGCAGCTTGTCAGAGGGCCAACCCCTCCACTTT. This rearrangement joins TRBV5-5 to TRBJ1-6, with unresolved D. The germline V and J ends were trimmed by 1 base and 12 bases, with 11 bases remaining between them. The germline V gene encodes CDR1 SGHKS and CDR2 YYEKEE (reference sequence). This CDR3 has 13 amino acids.

This clone was counted a single time. This sequence joins TRBV28 and TRBJ1-4; 8 bases align to TRBD1. The CDR3 contains 13 residues. CDR1 is MDHEN, CDR2 SYDVKM, per germline. The V and J ends lost 8 bases and 7 bases, in that order; junction bases with no gene match: 6. CDR3 amino acids: CASLGQGGEKLFF. CDR3 nucleotide sequence: TGTGCCAGCCTCGGACAGGGTGGTGAAAAACTGTTTTTT.

The chain carries TRBV15 and TRBJ1-5; D possibly corresponds to TRBD1 (6 bases). The CDR3 runs to 15 residues. The germline V and J ends were trimmed by 0 bases and 6 bases, with 12 bases remaining between them. The germline V gene encodes CDR1 LNHNV and CDR2 YYDKDF (reference sequence). CDR3 nucleotides: TGTGCCACCAGCAGAGAGGGGGGGGGCGGTCAGCCCCAGCATTTT. This codes for CATSREGGGGQPQHF.

The gene calls are TRBV5-1 and TRBJ2-5, with D unresolved. The V and J ends lost 7 bases and 1 base respectively, with 8 bases between them. Germline V gene data show CDR1 as SGHRS and CDR2 as YFSETQ. The CDR3 totals 12 residues. The CDR3 nucleotides are TGCGCCAGCCGGCACAGCCAAGAGACCCAGTACTTC. Its protein is CASRHSQETQYF.

This clone was counted once. V is TRBV6-5 and J is TRBJ1-1; D not resolved. Germline CDR1 reads MNHEY; CDR2 reads SVGAGI. V lost 7 bases to trimming and J lost 1 base, with 10 bases between them. This CDR3 has 13 amino acids. The CDR3 protein is CASTLTRNTEAFF. CDR3 nucleotides: TGTGCCAGCACCCTAACCCGGAACACTGAAGCTTTCTTT.

The J gene is TRBJ1-2, the V gene TRBV30; a weak D match, TRBD1 (6 bases). Trimming removed 8 bases at V and 4 bases at J, with 17 bases between. The CDR3 loop spans 13 amino acids. Germline assignment: CDR1 GTSNPN and CDR2 SVGIG (reference sequence). The CDR3 DNA reads as TGTGCCCACCTACAGGGTATTGGCTATGGCTACACCTTC. Amino acids: CAHLQGIGYGYTF.

The chain employs TRBV13 and TRBJ1-4; 7 nucleotides line up with TRBD1. V gave up 0 bases and J gave up 0 bases; unmatched junction bases: 4. Germline V gives CDR1 PRHDT, CDR2 FYEKMQ (reference sequence). The length of the CDR3 is 17 residues. The CDR3: CASSLGLGTATNEKLFF. The CDR3 DNA sequence: TGTGCCAGCAGCTTAGGCCTTGGGACAGCAACTAATGAAAAACTGTTTTTT.

A few counts support this clone. V is TRBV4-3 and J is TRBJ1-5, with no clear D. Trimming took 1 base from V and 7 from J, leaving 14 bases between them. CDR1 and CDR2 (germline): LGHNA, YSLEER. The length of the CDR3 is 15 residues. The CDR3 region has the DNA TGCGCCAGCAGCCAAGTGCTGGCAGTCGTCCAGCCCCAGCATTTT. The encoded protein is CASSQVLAVVQPQHF.

V usage is TRBV6-1 and J usage is TRBJ2-5; perhaps TRBD1 as D (5 bases). The V gene's germline CDR1 is MNHNS and CDR2 SASEGT. Trimming took off 9 bases at V and 4 bases at J, with 21 bases between the two ends. The CDR3 has 15 residues. The CDR3 spells CASMGSREGVETQYF. For the CDR3, the DNA is TGTGCCAGTATGGGGTCCAGGGAAGGGGTAGAGACCCAGTACTTC.

This sequence joins TRBV5-1 and TRBJ1-5, with 10 bases lining up with TRBD1. The CDR3 runs to 15 residues. V trimming: 3 bases; J trimming: 8 bases; junction bases outside the gene matches: 8. Germline lookup yields CDR1 SGHRS and CDR2 YFSETQ. DNA of the CDR3: TGCGCCAGCAGCTGGGGGACAGGGGTAATAGAGCCCCAGCATTTT. It specifies CASSWGTGVIEPQHF.

Note on this clone: An end of the junction does not agree with germline; a read error may underlie this. The identical CDR3 is also encoded by other nucleotide sequences in the sample. This chain uses TRBV5-1 with TRBJ1-2, with unresolved D. Germline-derived CDR1 and CDR2 are SGHRS and YFSETQ. The CDR3 has 14 residues. CDR3 DNA sequence: TGCGCCAGCAGCTTGGGAGACATTGACTATGGCTATACCTTC. Translation: CASSLGDIDYGYTF.

As DNA, the CDR3 is TGTGCCAGCAGTTTTTACGGACTAGCGGGGGAACCCAACACCGGGGAGCTGTTTTTT. This encodes CASSFYGLAGEPNTGELFF. The rearrangement joins TRBV27 to TRBJ2-2, with 13 bases identical to TRBD2. This CDR3 is 19 amino acids long. Germline trimming cut 3 bases from V and 2 bases from J; bases unmatched to any gene: 9. Germline V CDR1 and CDR2: MNHEY, SMNVEV (reference sequence).

CDR3 in DNA: TGTGCCAGCAGTTTTAGAGGGACCCAGTACTTC. It encodes CASSFRGTQYF. The chain has TRBV28 and TRBJ2-5; no definite D call. Deletions cut 3 bases from V and 7 bases from J, with 6 bases between. CDR3 length equals 11 residues. CDR1 and CDR2 from the germline V gene are MDHEN and SYDVKM.

The chain carries TRBV28 and TRBJ2-7, with D possibly TRBD1 on 5 matching bases. The CDR3 is made up of 11 amino acids. Per the germline V gene, CDR1 is MDHEN and CDR2 is SYDVKM. Trimming took off 8 bases at V and 9 bases at J, with 14 bases between the two ends. The CDR3 loop reads CASSQGARQYF. The CDR3 DNA is TGTGCCAGCTCGCAGGGCGCCCGGCAGTACTTC.

This sequence joins TRBV6-6 and TRBJ2-7, with D maybe TRBD2 (6 bases). This CDR3 has 13 residues. Germline CDR1 and CDR2: MNHNY and SVGAGI (reference sequence). V lost 5 bases and J lost 5, with 13 bases in between. The CDR3 DNA reads TGTGCCAGCAGTCCCAAGGGAGGAGACGAGCAGTACGTC. Amino acid sequence: CASSPKGGDEQYV.

The CDR3 here is CASSQDTWTGMYNEKLFF. The DNA of the CDR3 is TGCGCCAGCAGCCAAGATACGTGGACAGGGATGTATAATGAAAAACTGTTTTTT. The chain recombines TRBV4-1 with TRBJ1-4; 8 nucleotides align to TRBD1. Germline CDR1 is MGHRA and CDR2 is YSYEKL. With V trimmed by 0 bases and J by 4 bases, 10 bases remained unmatched. This CDR3 has 18 amino acids.

The chain recombines TRBV15 with TRBJ1-5; no definite D call. Trimming pared 0 bases from V and 4 bases from J, leaving 10 bases between. Germline CDR1 and CDR2: LNHNV and YYDKDF (reference sequence). The CDR3 totals 15 residues. DNA for the CDR3: TGTGCCACCAGCAGAGATTTGGGAGATAATCAGCCCCAGCATTTT. This codes for CATSRDLGDNQPQHF.

This clone was picked up one time. This chain joins TRBV5-1 and TRBJ2-5, with D possibly being TRBD1 (5 bases). CDR3 length: 14 residues. CDR1 is SGHRS, CDR2 YFSETQ, per germline. V was cut by 0 bases and J by 1 base, with 7 bases left in between. CDR3 sequence: CASSLDRIQETQYF. The CDR3 region has the DNA TGCGCCAGCAGCTTGGACAGGATCCAAGAGACCCAGTACTTC.

This clone appeared a single time. The chain recombines TRBV18 with TRBJ2-6, with 8 bases that match TRBD1. Per the germline V gene, CDR1 is KGHSH and CDR2 is LQKENI. This CDR3 is built from 17 residues. J was trimmed by 0 bases and V by 3 bases; bases with no gene match: 4. CDR3: CASSPGQAYSGANVLTF. The CDR3 nucleotides read TGTGCCAGCTCACCGGGACAGGCTTACTCTGGGGCCAACGTCCTGACTTTC.

The table lists this clone with a count of one. The chain has TRBV4-2 and TRBJ1-1, with TRBD1 matching over 10 bases. This CDR3 spans 19 amino acids. The junction had 15 bases not matched to a gene; V was cut back by 3 bases and J by 2 bases. From germline, CDR1 is LGHNA and CDR2 YNFKEQ. This CDR3 reads CASSHPLDRGREENTEAFF. CDR3 bases: TGTGCCAGCAGCCATCCCCTCGACAGGGGGCGCGAAGAAAACACTGAAGCTTTCTTT.

V gene TRBV7-2 combines with J gene TRBJ1-5, with D possibly matching TRBD1 (5 bases). Germline loops: CDR1 SGHTA, CDR2 FQGNSA. V dropped 5 bases and J dropped 6 bases, with 17 bases sitting between them. CDR3 length equals 15 residues. The CDR3: CASSRDGGRGQPQHF. The DNA for the CDR3 is TGTGCCAGCAGCCGAGACGGGGGACGGGGTCAGCCCCAGCATTTT.

The rearrangement links TRBV7-8 to TRBJ2-5, with D perhaps matching TRBD1 (7 bases). The J call may be in error: the DNA end matches TRBJ2-7 better. Germline V CDR1 and CDR2: SGHVS, FQNEAQ. The CDR3 spans 14 residues. The CDR3 is CASSFDRAGGEQYF. CDR3 DNA sequence: TGTGCCAGCAGCTTCGACAGGGCCGGGGGCGAGCAGTACTTC.

V and J are TRBV18 and TRBJ1-6; D ambiguous. The V and J ends lost 3 bases and 5 bases respectively, with 8 bases between them. This CDR3 is built from 14 residues. The germline CDR1 and CDR2 sequences are KGHSH and LQKENI. As DNA, the CDR3 is TGTGCCAGCTCACCCGAGGGCCATAATTCACCCCTCCACTTT. It translates to CASSPEGHNSPLHF.

This chain links TRBV7-2 with TRBJ2-7; D is uncertain. The tail of the sequence fits TRBJ2-1 better, so the J call may be wrong. CDR3 length equals 8 residues. Germline V lookup: CDR1 SGHTA, CDR2 FQGNSA. The DNA of the CDR3 is TGTGCCAGCAGTTGGCAGTTCTTC. This translates into CASSWQFF.

This chain uses TRBV5-5 with TRBJ2-3; the D gene is possibly TRBD1 (6 bases). The CDR3 is made up of 15 amino acids. Trimming took off 4 bases at V and 0 bases at J, with 12 bases between the two ends. Germline V gives CDR1 SGHKS, CDR2 YYEKEE (reference sequence). The CDR3 DNA sequence: TGTGCCAGCAGCCCAGGAGACAGGAGCACAGATACGCAGTATTTT. Its translation: CASSPGDRSTDTQYF.

The rearrangement uses TRBV12-2 and TRBJ2-7; the DNA was not used to check the table's D call, TRBD2. TRBV12-2 is assigned pseudogene status. The CDR3 is 18 residues long. The CDR3 nucleotides are TGTGCAAGTCGCTCTAATCCGGGACTAGCTCTCTCTTTCTACGAGCAGTACTTC. Translated, it gives CASRSNPGLALSFYEQYF.